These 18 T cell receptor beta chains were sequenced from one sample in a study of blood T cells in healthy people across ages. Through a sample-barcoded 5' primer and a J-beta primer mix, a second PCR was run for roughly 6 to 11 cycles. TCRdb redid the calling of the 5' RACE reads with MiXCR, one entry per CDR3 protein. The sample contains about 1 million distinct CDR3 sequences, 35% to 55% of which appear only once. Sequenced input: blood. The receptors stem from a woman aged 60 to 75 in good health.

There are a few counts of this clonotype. CDR3 protein: CASSSSPGTSGRSETQYF. CDR3 nucleotide sequence: TGTGCCAGCAGCTCCAGTCCCGGGACTAGCGGGAGGTCAGAGACCCAGTACTTC. The rearrangement uses TRBV11-2 and TRBJ2-5, with 15 bases fitting TRBD2. The trim removed 4 bases at V and 4 bases at J, leaving 10 bases unmatched. The V gene's germline CDR1 is SGHAT and CDR2 FQNNGV. The CDR3 loop spans 18 amino acids.

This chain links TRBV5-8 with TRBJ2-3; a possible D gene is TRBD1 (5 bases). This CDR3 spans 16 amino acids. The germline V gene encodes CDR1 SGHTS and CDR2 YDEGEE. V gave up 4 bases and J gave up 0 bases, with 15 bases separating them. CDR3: CASSPQGARSTDTQYF. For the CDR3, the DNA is TGTGCCAGCAGCCCGCAAGGGGCCAGGAGCACAGATACGCAGTATTTT.

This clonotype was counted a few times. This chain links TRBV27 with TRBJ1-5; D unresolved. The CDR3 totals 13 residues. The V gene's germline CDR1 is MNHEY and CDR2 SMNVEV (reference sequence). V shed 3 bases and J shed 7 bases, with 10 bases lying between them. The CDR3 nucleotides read TGTGCCAGCAGTTTTCGGGCTGGACAGCCCCAGCATTTT. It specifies CASSFRAGQPQHF.

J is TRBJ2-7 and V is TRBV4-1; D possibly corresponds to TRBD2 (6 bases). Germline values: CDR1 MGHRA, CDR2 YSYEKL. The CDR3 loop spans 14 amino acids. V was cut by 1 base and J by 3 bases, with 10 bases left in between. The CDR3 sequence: CASSQGAGIYEQYF. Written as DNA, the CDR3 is TGCGCCAGCAGCCAAGGGGCGGGGATCTACGAGCAGTACTTC.

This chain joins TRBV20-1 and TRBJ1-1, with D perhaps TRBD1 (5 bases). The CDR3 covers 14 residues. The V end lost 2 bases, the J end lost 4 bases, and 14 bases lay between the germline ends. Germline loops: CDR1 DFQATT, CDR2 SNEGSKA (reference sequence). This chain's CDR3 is CSARSGVSGTEAFF. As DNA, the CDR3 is TGCAGTGCTAGATCGGGGGTTAGCGGCACTGAAGCTTTCTTT.

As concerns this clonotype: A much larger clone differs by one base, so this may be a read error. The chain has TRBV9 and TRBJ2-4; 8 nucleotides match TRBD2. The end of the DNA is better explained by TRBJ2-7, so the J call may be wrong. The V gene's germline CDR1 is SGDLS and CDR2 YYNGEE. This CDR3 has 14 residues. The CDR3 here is CASSRSSGAYEQYF. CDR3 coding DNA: TGTGCCAGCAGCCGGAGTAGCGGGGCCTACGAGCAGTACTTC.

The CDR3 DNA sequence: TGTGCCAGCAGTTTTTGGGCTAGCGGGAGCCAGACCCAGTACTTC. It codes for CASSFWASGSQTQYF. The chain is built from TRBV28 and TRBJ2-7; 10 nucleotides agree with TRBD2. The DNA end lines up better with TRBJ2-5; the J call may be wrong. Germline V gene sequence: CDR1 MDHEN, CDR2 SYDVKM. The CDR3 consists of 15 residues.

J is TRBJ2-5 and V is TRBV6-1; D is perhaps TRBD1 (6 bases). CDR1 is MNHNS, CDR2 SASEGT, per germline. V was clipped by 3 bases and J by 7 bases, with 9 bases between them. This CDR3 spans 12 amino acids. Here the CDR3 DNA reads TGTGCCAGCAGTGATCCCAGGGGGACCCAGTACTTC. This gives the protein CASSDPRGTQYF.

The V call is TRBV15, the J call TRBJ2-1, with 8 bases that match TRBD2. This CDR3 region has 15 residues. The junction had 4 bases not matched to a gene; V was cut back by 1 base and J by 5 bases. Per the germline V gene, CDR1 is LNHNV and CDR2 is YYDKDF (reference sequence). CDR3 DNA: TGTGCCACCAGCAGAGGTACTAGCGGAAACAATGAGCAGTTCTTC. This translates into CATSRGTSGNNEQFF.

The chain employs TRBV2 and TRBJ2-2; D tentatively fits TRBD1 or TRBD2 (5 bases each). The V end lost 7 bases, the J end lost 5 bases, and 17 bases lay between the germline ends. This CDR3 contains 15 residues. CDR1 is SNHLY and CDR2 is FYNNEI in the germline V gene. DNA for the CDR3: TGTGCCAGCAAGCGGACACCCCCGGATACCGGGGAGCTGTTTTTT. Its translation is CASKRTPPDTGELFF.

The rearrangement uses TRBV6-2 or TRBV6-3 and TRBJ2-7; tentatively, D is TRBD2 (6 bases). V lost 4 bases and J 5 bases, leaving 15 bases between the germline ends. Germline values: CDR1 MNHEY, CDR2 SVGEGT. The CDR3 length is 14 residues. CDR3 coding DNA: TGTGCCAGCAGTTTCCCGGGACTGACCGACGAGCAGTACTTC. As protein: CASSFPGLTDEQYF.

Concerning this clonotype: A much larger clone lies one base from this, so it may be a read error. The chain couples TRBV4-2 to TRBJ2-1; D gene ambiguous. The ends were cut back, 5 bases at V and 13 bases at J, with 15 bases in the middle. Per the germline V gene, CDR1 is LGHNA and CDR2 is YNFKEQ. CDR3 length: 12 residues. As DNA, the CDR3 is TGTGCCAGCAGCAGTGGGGTAGAGACCCAGTTCTTC. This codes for CASSSGVETQFF.

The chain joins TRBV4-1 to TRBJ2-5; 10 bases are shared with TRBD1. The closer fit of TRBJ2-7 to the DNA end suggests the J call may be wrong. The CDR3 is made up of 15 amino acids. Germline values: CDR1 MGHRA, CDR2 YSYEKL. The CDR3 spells CASSGDGTGAYEQYF. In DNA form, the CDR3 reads TGCGCCAGCAGCGGAGACGGGACAGGGGCCTACGAGCAGTACTTC.

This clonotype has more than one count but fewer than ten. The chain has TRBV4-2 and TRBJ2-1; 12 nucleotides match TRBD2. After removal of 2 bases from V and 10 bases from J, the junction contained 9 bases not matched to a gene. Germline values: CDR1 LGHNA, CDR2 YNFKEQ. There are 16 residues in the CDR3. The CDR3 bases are TGTGCCAGCAGCCAACTTCTAGCGGGAGGGGAGGGAGAGCAGTTCTTC. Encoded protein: CASSQLLAGGEGEQFF.

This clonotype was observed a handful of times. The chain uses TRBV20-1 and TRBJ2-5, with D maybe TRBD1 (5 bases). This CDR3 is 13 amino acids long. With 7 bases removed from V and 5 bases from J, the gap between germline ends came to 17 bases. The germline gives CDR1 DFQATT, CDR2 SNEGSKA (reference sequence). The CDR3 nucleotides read TGCAGTGTGGTTGCGTCAGGGTCGGAGACCCAGTACTTC. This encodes CSVVASGSETQYF.

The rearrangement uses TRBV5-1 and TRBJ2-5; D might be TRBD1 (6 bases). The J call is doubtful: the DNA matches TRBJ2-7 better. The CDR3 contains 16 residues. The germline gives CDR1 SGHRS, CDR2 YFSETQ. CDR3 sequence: CASSLGDTGTLDEQYF. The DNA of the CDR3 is TGCGCCAGCAGCTTGGGGGATACCGGGACACTCGACGAGCAGTACTTC.

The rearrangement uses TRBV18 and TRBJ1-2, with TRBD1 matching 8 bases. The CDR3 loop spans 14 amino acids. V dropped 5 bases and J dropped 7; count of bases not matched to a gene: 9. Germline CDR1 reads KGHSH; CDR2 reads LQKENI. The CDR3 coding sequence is TGTGCCAGCTCAACCGGGACAGGAATGCGTGGCTACACCTTC. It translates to CASSTGTGMRGYTF.

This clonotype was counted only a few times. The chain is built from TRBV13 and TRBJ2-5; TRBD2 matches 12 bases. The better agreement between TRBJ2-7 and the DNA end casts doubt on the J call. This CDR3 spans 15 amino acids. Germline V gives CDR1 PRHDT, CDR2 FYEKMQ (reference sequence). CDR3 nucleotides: TGTGCCAGCAACACAAAGGGGACTAGCGGGCCCGAGCAGTACTTC. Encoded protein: CASNTKGTSGPEQYF.